This TCR beta chain was captured in a study of Ad26.COV2.S vaccination and SARS-CoV-2 variants. Turning to the study itself: Donor was assigned to the Ad26.COV2.S arm of trial COV1001.

Treatment reported: some 19 received Ad26.COV2.S at low or high dose, single or two shots; about 5 received placebo; per-sample allocation not given. At day 63 after the first vaccine or placebo injection, samples were drawn. The administered vaccine (an Ad26 vector) expressed Wuhan-strain SARS-CoV-2 spike. The CDR3 is 14 residues long. V dropped 6 bases and J dropped 8; count of bases not matched to a gene: 9. Germline CDR1 is MNHEY and CDR2 is SMNVEV (reference sequence). Generated by immunoSEQ multiplex PCR, the TCRdb table keeps only in-frame clones and is missing some. This sample carries a few hundred thousand clones, about four fifths of them seen once, and the ten largest clones take roughly 7.4%.

The chain has TRBV27 and TRBJ1-2, with 10 bases that match TRBD1. The sequencing used peripheral blood, collected in a trial of Ad26.COV2.S vaccine versus placebo. The clonotype was recovered from a person between 18 and 65 years old who received the Ad26.COV2.S COVID-19 vaccine or a placebo. The CDR3 bases are TGTGCCAGCAGCACGACAGGGGGCTTGGGAGGCTACACCTTC. This codes for CASSTTGGLGGYTF.